This entry concerns a single T cell receptor (beta chain). The sample is drawn from a study of shared clonotypes between healthy human individuals. Germline values: CDR1 MRHNA, CDR2 SNTAGT. V was clipped by 7 bases and J by 6 bases; unmatched bases: 7. The CDR3 spans 15 residues. Method: immunoSEQ multiplex PCR; TCRdb's copy keeps in-frame clones and lacks some. The sample lists roughly 500,000 clones, about four fifths occurring once. This clonotype was obtained from a woman aged 40 to 50 in good health. Some clones in this sample may be carry-over from other donors' samples. The chain recombines TRBV6-4 with TRBJ2-1; 12 bases are shared with TRBD2. The source material was PBMCs. The CDR3 spells CASTPTSGSANEQFF. The CDR3 DNA sequence: TGTGCCAGCACCCCGACTAGCGGGAGCGCCAATGAGCAGTTCTTC.